The 8 T cell receptor beta chains listed next were all sequenced from one sample in a study of OX40 agonist ivuxolimab in advanced cancers. The repertoire was sequenced with immunoSEQ multiplex PCR; TCRdb's copy has only in-frame clones and lacks some. The data contain about 84,000 clones, roughly 90% of them singletons. Sequencing was performed on CD4+ or CD8+ T cells sorted from blood, taken in a trial of the OX40 agonist ivuxolimab. The receptors here all came from an adult with an advanced solid tumor such as melanoma, head and neck, liver or kidney cancer.

The rearrangement joins TRBV19 to TRBJ1-4; D unclear. CDR1 is LNHDA, CDR2 SQIVND, per germline (reference sequence). The CDR3 is 12 amino acids. V lost 5 bases to trimming and J lost 6 bases, with 7 bases between them. CDR3: CASSRAYEKLFF. The CDR3 coding sequence is TGTGCCAGTAGTCGAGCCTATGAAAAACTGTTTTTT.

The chain couples TRBV6-1 to TRBJ2-7; D tentatively fits TRBD1 or TRBD2 (5 bases each). This CDR3 contains 15 residues. V dropped 7 bases and J dropped 1 base, with 17 bases sitting between them. The V gene's germline CDR1 is MNHNS and CDR2 SASEGT. As DNA, the CDR3 is TGTGCCAGCACCCTAACGGGGACCCCATCCTACGAGCAGTACTTC. Amino acids: CASTLTGTPSYEQYF.

V usage is TRBV5-1 and J usage is TRBJ1-1; D gene unclear. Germline V gives CDR1 SGHRS, CDR2 YFSETQ. Trimming took off 9 bases at V and 7 bases at J, with 16 bases between the two ends. CDR3 length: 12 amino acids. CDR3 in amino acids: CATGKIENEAFF. The CDR3 DNA reads TGCGCCACCGGAAAGATTGAGAATGAAGCTTTCTTT.

The V and J genes are TRBV6-1 and TRBJ1-1; no clear D. The V gene lost 7 bases and the J gene lost 1 base, with 13 bases spanning the gap. This CDR3 has 14 residues. Germline CDR1 reads MNHNS; CDR2 reads SASEGT. The CDR3 spells CASTVDGKNTEAFF. CDR3 in DNA: TGTGCCAGCACCGTAGACGGGAAGAACACTGAAGCTTTCTTT.

The CDR3, as DNA: TGTGCCTGGGACAGGGCCGGCAATCAGCCCCAGCATTTT. It encodes CAWDRAGNQPQHF. The chain carries TRBV30 and TRBJ1-5; 7 positions match TRBD1. V shed 5 bases and J 2 bases; nucleotides not matched to a gene: 3. Germline-derived CDR1 and CDR2 are GTSNPN and SVGIG (reference sequence). The CDR3 has 13 amino acids.

The chain uses TRBV6-6 and TRBJ2-5; 8 bases are a match to TRBD2. Losses at the gene ends were 2 bases for V and 1 base for J; bases not matched to a gene: 6. The V gene's germline CDR1 is MNHNY and CDR2 SVGAGI (reference sequence). This CDR3 comprises 16 residues. CDR3 region: CASSYGTGGAQETQYF. In DNA, the CDR3 is TGTGCCAGCAGTTACGGAACCGGGGGGGCCCAAGAGACCCAGTACTTC.

The genes are TRBV10-3 and TRBJ2-3; D call uncertain. The CDR3 sequence is 14 residues long. The germline V and J ends were trimmed by 8 bases and 2 bases, with 14 bases remaining between them. The germline CDR1 and CDR2 sequences are ENHRY and SYGVKD. The CDR3 DNA reads as TGTGCCATCGCCCTGGGCAGATCCACAGATACGCAGTATTTT. This translates into CAIALGRSTDTQYF.

J is TRBJ2-2 and V is TRBV5-4; TRBD1 aligns across 11 bases. V was pared by 4 bases and J by 3 bases, with 2 bases of the junction left unmatched. Germline V gene sequence: CDR1 SGHNT, CDR2 YYREEE (reference sequence). The CDR3 contains 15 residues. Written as DNA, the CDR3 is TGTGCCAGCAGCGGACAGGGGGCTTACACCGGGGAGCTGTTTTTT. It encodes CASSGQGAYTGELFF.